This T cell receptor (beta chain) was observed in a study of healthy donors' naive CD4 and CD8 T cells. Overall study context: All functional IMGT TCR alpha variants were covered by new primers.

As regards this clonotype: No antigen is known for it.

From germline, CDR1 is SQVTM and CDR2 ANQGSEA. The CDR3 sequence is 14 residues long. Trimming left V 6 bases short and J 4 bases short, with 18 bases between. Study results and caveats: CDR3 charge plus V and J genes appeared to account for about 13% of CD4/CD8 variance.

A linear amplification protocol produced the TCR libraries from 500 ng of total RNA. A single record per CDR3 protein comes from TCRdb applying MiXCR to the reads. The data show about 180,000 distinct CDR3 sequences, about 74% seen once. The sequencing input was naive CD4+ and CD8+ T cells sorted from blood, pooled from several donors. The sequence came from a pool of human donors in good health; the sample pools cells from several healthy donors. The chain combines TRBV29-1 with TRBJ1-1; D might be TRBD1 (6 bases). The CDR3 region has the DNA TGCAGCGTCATGGAACTCCAGGGGAGCACTGAAGCTTTCTTT. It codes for CSVMELQGSTEAFF.